This T cell receptor (beta chain) was sequenced in a study of CD8+ T cells in alopecia areata. The germline V and J ends were trimmed by 3 bases and 0 bases, with 5 bases remaining between them. The CDR3 totals 13 residues. Germline V lookup: CDR1 MGHRA, CDR2 YSYEKL. Extracted RNA was reverse transcribed, and the resulting cDNA served as sequencing template. Here immunoSEQ multiplex PCR was the method, and the copy in TCRdb shows in-frame clones only, minus some. The sample lists some 58,000 clones, about 43% seen once, with around 20% in the top ten. Treatment denoted: oral pan-JAK inhibitor, 5-10 mg twice daily.

The specimen was CD8+ T cells sorted from blood, collected at roughly week 36, from a patient treated with tofacitinib. The V and J genes are TRBV4-1 and TRBJ2-5; D unclear. The TCR comes from a human donor with alopecia areata. The CDR3 loop reads CASSQTYQETQYF. The CDR3 nucleotides read TGCGCCAGCAGCCAGACATACCAAGAGACCCAGTACTTC.